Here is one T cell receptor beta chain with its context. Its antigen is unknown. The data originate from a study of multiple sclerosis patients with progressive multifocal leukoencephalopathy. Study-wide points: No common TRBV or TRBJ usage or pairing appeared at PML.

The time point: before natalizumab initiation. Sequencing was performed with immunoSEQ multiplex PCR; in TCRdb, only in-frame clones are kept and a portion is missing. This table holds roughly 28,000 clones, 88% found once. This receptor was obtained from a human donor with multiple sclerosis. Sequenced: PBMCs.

As DNA, the CDR3 is TGTGCCAGCAGCCCTCCCGGCGACGAGCAGTACTTC. This encodes CASSPPGDEQYF. V and J are TRBV11-2 and TRBJ2-7; no firm D call. This CDR3 spans 12 amino acids. CDR1 and CDR2 from the germline V gene are SGHAT and FQNNGV. V was clipped by 5 bases and J by 5 bases, with 10 bases between them.